The 24 T cell receptor beta chains reported below all come from one sample, sequenced in a study of control samples from healthy donors and cancer patients. Only in-frame clones appear in the TCRdb table, and some are missing; sequencing was by immunoSEQ multiplex PCR. This sample has around 49,000 clones, with 89% found just once. Sequenced material: PBMCs. The receptors were gathered from a man in his forties with colorectal cancer.

This clone turned up a few times. This chain uses TRBV9 with TRBJ2-1; 12 nucleotides align to TRBD2. The V segment lost 3 bases and the J segment 8 bases; nucleotides outside the gene matches: 6. There are 15 residues in the CDR3. CDR1 and CDR2 (germline): SGDLS, YYNGEE. CDR3 amino acids: CASSGLAGVQDEQFF. CDR3 DNA: TGTGCCAGCAGCGGACTAGCGGGAGTACAGGATGAGCAGTTCTTC.

The V call is TRBV18, the J call TRBJ1-1, with TRBD1 matching 11 bases. The CDR3 is 14 residues long. Germline loops: CDR1 KGHSH, CDR2 LQKENI. V was pared by 6 bases and J by 7 bases, with 7 bases of the junction left unmatched. The CDR3, as DNA: TGTGCCAGCTCTTCAAAGGGACAGGGGGTTGAAGCTTTCTTT. Amino acids: CASSSKGQGVEAFF.

The genes are TRBV5-5 and TRBJ2-7, with 9 bases identical to TRBD1. CDR3 size: 15 residues. Trimming cost V 3 bases and J 1 base; bases outside gene matches: 5. The germline V gene has CDR1 SGHKS and CDR2 YYEKEE (reference sequence). The CDR3 nucleotides are TGTGCCAGCAGCTCCGGGACAGGGCATTCCTACGAGCAGTACTTC. This translates into CASSSGTGHSYEQYF.

V gene TRBV9 combines with J gene TRBJ1-4; tentative D call: TRBD1 (5 bases). V lost 3 bases, J lost 4 bases, and 10 bases lay in between. Germline V gene sequence: CDR1 SGDLS, CDR2 YYNGEE. This CDR3 spans 14 amino acids. In DNA, the CDR3 is TGTGCCAGCAGCGCCGGGACGTATAATGAAAAACTGTTTTTT. Its protein product is CASSAGTYNEKLFF.

The chain employs TRBV9 and TRBJ1-1, with TRBD1 as a possible D gene (5 bases). Deletions cut 0 bases from V and 0 bases from J, with 9 bases between. CDR1 and CDR2 from the germline V gene are SGDLS and YYNGEE. The CDR3 is made up of 15 amino acids. CDR3 coding DNA: TGTGCCAGCAGCGTAGGTTGGGGGATGAACACTGAAGCTTTCTTT. Protein sequence: CASSVGWGMNTEAFF. The variable domain in full, completed from reference TRBV9 and TRBJ1-1, reads DSGVTQTPKHLITATGQRVTLRCSPRSGDLSVYWYQQSLDQGLQFLIQYYNGEERAKGNILERFSAQQFPDLHSELNLSSLELGDSALYFCASSVGWGMNTEAFFGQGTRLTVV.

The rearrangement joins TRBV10-3 to TRBJ1-4; D uncertain. TRBJ2-2 matches the DNA end more closely, so the J call is doubtful. From germline, CDR1 is ENHRY and CDR2 SYGVKD. The CDR3 sequence is 12 residues long. In nucleotides, the CDR3 is TGTGCCATCAGTGAGTCGGGGAGGGAGCTGTTTTTT. This sequence encodes CAISESGRELFF.

CDR3 coding DNA: TGCGCCAGCAGCCAAGATCTGCCGGGAGGTTGGGCCAAAAACATTCAGTACTTC. Its protein product is CASSQDLPGGWAKNIQYF. The V gene is TRBV4-3, the J gene TRBJ2-4; 7 positions match TRBD2. Losses at the gene ends were 0 bases for V and 1 base for J; bases not matched to a gene: 9. The CDR3 consists of 18 residues. The germline V gene encodes CDR1 LGHNA and CDR2 YSLEER.

This chain joins TRBV27 and TRBJ2-1; 7 nucleotides match TRBD1. In germline, CDR1 is MNHEY, CDR2 SMNVEV (reference sequence). The CDR3 sequence is 15 residues long. V gave up 6 bases and J gave up 3 bases; unmatched junction bases: 8. The CDR3: CASSIGQAFYNEQFF. Written as DNA, the CDR3 is TGTGCCAGCAGCATAGGACAGGCGTTCTACAATGAGCAGTTCTTC.

The chain couples TRBV19 to TRBJ2-3, with TRBD1 matching over 9 bases. V dropped 4 bases and J dropped 3; count of bases not matched to a gene: 2. CDR1 and CDR2 (germline): LNHDA, SQIVND (reference sequence). This CDR3 comprises 14 residues. The CDR3 spells CASSNDRGTDTQYF. CDR3 in DNA: TGTGCCAGTAGTAATGACAGGGGGACAGATACGCAGTATTTT.

The gene calls are TRBV11-2 and TRBJ2-7; 8 bases line up with TRBD1. V shed 1 base, J shed 5 bases, and the junction held 13 bases outside the gene matches. The CDR3 loop spans 17 amino acids. Per the germline V gene, CDR1 is SGHAT and CDR2 is FQNNGV. CDR3 protein: CASSLVGWTGSVHEQYF. The CDR3 coding sequence is TGTGCCAGCAGCTTAGTCGGGTGGACAGGGTCGGTCCACGAGCAGTACTTC.

V usage is TRBV6-1 and J usage is TRBJ2-1, with TRBD2 identical over 10 bases. With V trimmed by 3 bases and J by 4 bases, 3 bases remained unmatched. This CDR3 contains 15 residues. Germline values: CDR1 MNHNS, CDR2 SASEGT. CDR3 sequence reads: CASSEGLATYNEQFF. The CDR3 DNA follows: TGTGCCAGCAGTGAGGGACTAGCGACATACAATGAGCAGTTCTTC.

V gene TRBV7-9 combines with J gene TRBJ2-1; D is possibly TRBD2 (6 bases). Per germline, CDR1 SEHNR and CDR2 FQNEAQ (reference sequence). The CDR3 has 14 residues. Trimming cost V 5 bases and J 3 bases, with 11 bases left between them. The CDR3 DNA follows: TGTGCCAGCAGCCTCCCCGGGGGCTACAATGAGCAGTTCTTC. Amino acid sequence: CASSLPGGYNEQFF.

This rearrangement joins TRBV28 to TRBJ1-1; D not resolved. This CDR3 is built from 12 residues. Germline assignment: CDR1 MDHEN and CDR2 SYDVKM. Trimming removed 7 bases from V and 1 base from J, with 7 bases in between. The CDR3 loop is CASKTANTEAFF. For the CDR3, the DNA is TGTGCCAGCAAGACTGCGAACACTGAAGCTTTCTTT.

J is TRBJ2-5 and V is TRBV5-1, with D maybe TRBD1 (6 bases). Germline loops: CDR1 SGHRS, CDR2 YFSETQ. This CDR3 region has 14 residues. Trimming took off 6 bases at V and 4 bases at J, with 16 bases between the two ends. The CDR3, as DNA: TGCGCCAGCACCGAGACAGGATGGGGAGAGACCCAGTACTTC. It codes for CASTETGWGETQYF.

The genes are TRBV27 and TRBJ2-2, with D perhaps TRBD1 (5 bases). The CDR3 sequence is 16 residues long. With 2 bases removed from V and 0 bases from J, the gap between germline ends came to 10 bases. The V gene's germline CDR1 is MNHEY and CDR2 SMNVEV (reference sequence). CDR3 sequence reads: CASSLRPGPNTGELFF. For the CDR3, the DNA is TGTGCCAGCAGTTTACGCCCAGGGCCGAACACCGGGGAGCTGTTTTTT.

The V gene is TRBV3-1 (or the pseudogene TRBV3-2), the J gene TRBJ2-2, with 7 bases matching TRBD1. This CDR3 is 15 amino acids long. Germline V CDR1 and CDR2: LGHDT, YNNKEL (reference sequence). The V segment lost 1 base and the J segment 9 bases; nucleotides outside the gene matches: 8. Here the CDR3 reads CASSQGQGTPRELFF. The CDR3 DNA reads TGTGCCAGCAGCCAAGGACAGGGTACCCCCCGGGAGCTGTTTTTT.

The chain combines TRBV15 with TRBJ2-5, with 7 bases fitting TRBD1. Germline CDR1 reads LNHNV; CDR2 reads YYDKDF (reference sequence). The CDR3 covers 15 residues. V trimming: 9 bases; J trimming: 5 bases; junction bases outside the gene matches: 15. The CDR3 DNA reads TGTGCCACTCGTAGTTCGACAGGGTCCGGGGAGACCCAGTACTTC. It yields the protein CATRSSTGSGETQYF.

The chain has TRBV7-9 and TRBJ2-7; D is unclear. The V end was cut by 3 bases, the J end by 3 bases, with 15 bases between. CDR1 SEHNR and CDR2 FQNEAQ come from the germline V gene (reference sequence). The CDR3 loop spans 15 amino acids. CDR3: CASSFPQVSVYEQYF. In nucleotides, the CDR3 is TGTGCCAGCAGCTTTCCCCAAGTGTCAGTCTACGAGCAGTACTTC. Supplemented by reference TRBV7-9 and TRBJ2-7, the full variable domain reads DTGVSQNPRHKITKRGQNVTFRCDPISEHNRLYWYRQTLGQGPEFLTYFQNEAQLEKSRLLSDRFSAERPKGSFSTLEIQRTEQGDSAMYLCASSFPQVSVYEQYFGPGTRLTVT.

This clone was counted once. The chain is built from TRBV5-5 and TRBJ2-7; maybe TRBD1 (5 bases). This CDR3 has 14 residues. Germline CDR1 SGHKS, CDR2 YYEKEE (reference sequence). V gave up 4 bases and J gave up 3 bases, with 14 bases separating them. CDR3 sequence reads: CASSTARQGYEQYF. The CDR3, as DNA: TGTGCCAGCAGCACCGCACGCCAGGGCTACGAGCAGTACTTC.

The genes are TRBV7-9 and TRBJ2-7; 9 nucleotides agree with TRBD1. V lost 6 bases, J lost 0 bases, and 6 bases stayed unmatched. Per the germline V gene, CDR1 is SEHNR and CDR2 is FQNEAQ (reference sequence). CDR3 length: 15 residues. The CDR3: CASSSPGQGSYEQYF. The CDR3, as DNA: TGTGCCAGCAGTTCCCCGGGACAGGGCTCCTACGAGCAGTACTTC.

The rearrangement joins TRBV12-5 to TRBJ2-3; D could derive from TRBD1 or TRBD2 (6 bases each). Trimming pared 5 bases from V and 1 base from J, leaving 13 bases between. Germline assignment: CDR1 LGHNT and CDR2 FRNRAP. The CDR3 sequence is 15 residues long. The CDR3 sequence is CASGGGGMGTDTQYF. Here the CDR3 DNA reads TGTGCTAGTGGTGGAGGGGGAATGGGCACAGATACGCAGTATTTT.

V gene TRBV11-2 combines with J gene TRBJ2-7; D is unclear. This CDR3 has 12 amino acids. The germline CDR1 and CDR2 sequences are SGHAT and FQNNGV. Between the trimmed V and J ends, which lost 1 base and 6 bases, there was a span of 7 bases. The CDR3 DNA is TGTGCCAGCAGCTTAGTAGGCGGCGAGCAGTACTTC. It specifies CASSLVGGEQYF.

This rearrangement joins TRBV6-2 or TRBV6-3 to TRBJ2-2, with TRBD1 as a possible D gene (5 bases). CDR1 and CDR2 (germline): MNHEY, SVGEGT. The CDR3 totals 18 residues. Deletions cut 2 bases from V and 0 bases from J, with 16 bases between. The CDR3: CASSYPPPGHANTGELFF. Written as DNA, the CDR3 is TGTGCCAGCAGTTACCCCCCGCCAGGGCACGCGAACACCGGGGAGCTGTTTTTT.

V and J are TRBV28 and TRBJ1-2; D ambiguous. Per the germline V gene, CDR1 is MDHEN and CDR2 is SYDVKM. This CDR3 spans 12 amino acids. Trimming removed 2 bases at V and 4 bases at J, with 5 bases between. CDR3 loop: CASSLTPYGYTF. The CDR3 bases are TGTGCCAGCAGTTTAACACCCTATGGCTACACCTTC.